These 25 T cell receptor beta chains came from one sample sequenced in a study of Graves' ophthalmopathy and Graves' hyperthyroidism. RNA transcripts served as template for amplifying TCR beta CDR3 sequences. The library came from an HTBI-primed first-round RT-PCR and a second-round multiplex PCR. TCRdb analysed the multiplex PCR reads with MiXCR anew, one entry per CDR3 protein. Of 450,000 to 600,000 distinct CDR3 sequences in the sample, about two fifths were seen once. Material for sequencing was peripheral blood or thyroid tissue (not recorded which). The receptors stem from an adult man with Graves' hyperthyroidism.

The chain uses TRBV20-1 and TRBJ1-5; D is unresolved. Germline V gives CDR1 DFQATT, CDR2 SNEGSKA (reference sequence). This CDR3 is built from 17 residues. Between the trimmed V and J ends, which lost 6 bases and 2 bases, there was a span of 23 bases. The CDR3 spells CSAPLAGGIAGNQPQHF. In DNA form, the CDR3 reads TGCAGTGCCCCCCTAGCGGGAGGGATAGCGGGCAATCAGCCCCAGCATTTT.

The chain recombines TRBV5-1 with TRBJ2-1, with 11 nucleotides matching TRBD2. CDR3 length equals 15 residues. V gave up 4 bases and J gave up 4 bases; unmatched junction bases: 4. Looked up from germline, CDR1 is SGHRS and CDR2 is YFSETQ. The CDR3 nucleotides read TGCGCCAGCAGCACGGGACTAGCGGAGTACAATGAGCAGTTCTTC. This codes for CASSTGLAEYNEQFF.

This clonotype was recorded a few times. V and J are TRBV4-1 and TRBJ2-2, with D unresolved. Germline CDR1 MGHRA, CDR2 YSYEKL. This CDR3 spans 15 amino acids. Deletions cut 2 bases from V and 1 base from J, with 8 bases between. The CDR3 is CASSQNIWNTGELFF. The CDR3 region has the DNA TGCGCCAGCAGCCAAAATATCTGGAACACCGGGGAGCTGTTTTTT.

The table lists this clonotype with a count of one. The chain uses TRBV20-1 and TRBJ2-2; 9 bases are shared with TRBD2. The CDR3 loop spans 14 amino acids. Germline V gene lookup returns CDR1 DFQATT and CDR2 SNEGSKA (reference sequence). V gave up 3 bases and J gave up 6 bases; unmatched junction bases: 5. CDR3 in amino acids: CSARDSGRPGELFF. In nucleotides, the CDR3 is TGCAGTGCTAGGGATAGCGGGAGACCCGGGGAGCTGTTTTTT.

Concerning this clonotype: A read error is possible here, since a much larger clone lies one base away. This chain connects TRBV11-2 to TRBJ1-2; TRBD1 might be the D (5 bases). With 10 bases removed from V and 6 bases from J, the gap between germline ends came to 21 bases. The CDR3 totals 14 residues. Germline CDR1 SGHAT, CDR2 FQNNGV. This CDR3 reads CATTPAGSYHGYTF. In DNA, the CDR3 is TGTGCCACTACCCCCGCAGGGAGCTACCATGGCTACACCTTC.

V usage is TRBV29-1 and J usage is TRBJ1-1; D possibly corresponds to TRBD1 (6 bases). Germline lookup yields CDR1 SQVTM and CDR2 ANQGSEA. This CDR3 spans 11 amino acids. Here the CDR3 reads CSTTGNTEAFF. DNA of the CDR3: TGCAGTACGACAGGGAACACTGAAGCTTTCTTT.

This chain joins TRBV12-3 or TRBV12-4 and TRBJ1-6; TRBD1 might be the D (6 bases). V lost 5 bases and J lost 9, with 23 bases in between. The CDR3 is 17 amino acids. The CDR3 DNA sequence: TGTGCCAGCAGTCTCCACGACAGGACAAGCCTAAGTTCACCCCTCCACTTT. Amino acids: CASSLHDRTSLSSPLHF.

This clonotype was detected a few times. V and J are TRBV30 and TRBJ1-1; unclear D gene. The V end lost 3 bases, the J end lost 4 bases, and 3 bases lay between the germline ends. This CDR3 spans 10 amino acids. Germline CDR1 is GTSNPN and CDR2 is SVGIG (reference sequence). The CDR3 DNA reads TGTGCCTGGAGAGGCACTGAAGCTTTCTTT. Residues: CAWRGTEAFF.

This clonotype was detected only a few times. V is TRBV20-1 and J is TRBJ2-5; D possibly matches TRBD1 or TRBD2 (6 bases each). This CDR3 spans 16 amino acids. V was clipped by 0 bases and J by 5 bases, with 19 bases between them. CDR1 DFQATT and CDR2 SNEGSKA come from the germline V gene (reference sequence). CDR3 protein: CSARDKTGRIWETQYF. The CDR3 DNA is TGCAGTGCTAGAGATAAAACAGGGAGGATTTGGGAGACCCAGTACTTC.

This clonotype was seen many times. The rearrangement joins TRBV29-1 to TRBJ1-2; D may be TRBD1 (5 bases). The CDR3 has 15 amino acids. Germline assignment: CDR1 SQVTM and CDR2 ANQGSEA. V was shortened by 1 base and J by 3 bases, with 15 bases between the two germline ends. The CDR3 is CSVEVSRGEDYGYTF. As DNA, the CDR3 is TGCAGCGTTGAAGTCTCCCGAGGGGAGGACTATGGCTACACCTTC.

Points on this clonotype: Given a much more abundant clone one base away, this may be a read error. J is TRBJ1-1 and V is TRBV3-1; no firm D call. Germline lookup yields CDR1 LGHDT and CDR2 YNNKEL (reference sequence). CDR3 size: 16 residues. The CDR3 region has the DNA TGTACCAGCAGCCAAGAGTACCCAACGTTGAACACTGAAGCTTTCTTT. This codes for CTSSQEYPTLNTEAFF.

This clonotype has at least ten counts. J is TRBJ2-7 and V is TRBV7-2, with 7 nucleotides matching TRBD1. V shed 4 bases and J 1 base; nucleotides not matched to a gene: 1. Germline loops: CDR1 SGHTA, CDR2 FQGNSA. The CDR3 totals 13 residues. The CDR3: CASSSTGSYEQYF. As DNA, the CDR3 is TGTGCCAGCAGCTCGACAGGGTCCTACGAGCAGTACTTC. The whole variable domain, remainder taken from reference TRBV7-2 and TRBJ2-7, is GAGVSQSPSNKVTEKGKDVELRCDPISGHTALYWYRQSLGQGLEFLIYFQGNSAPDKSGLPSDRFSAERTGGSVSTLTIQRTQQEDSAVYLCASSSTGSYEQYFGPGTRLTVT.

This clonotype was seen repeatedly, ten times or more. This chain joins TRBV4-1 and TRBJ2-5; 8 bases line up with TRBD1. The germline CDR1 and CDR2 sequences are MGHRA and YSYEKL. Germline trimming cut 0 bases from V and 5 bases from J; bases unmatched to any gene: 5. The CDR3 totals 15 residues. The CDR3 DNA is TGCGCCAGCAGCCAAGATCGGACAGGGTACGAGACCCAGTACTTC. Protein sequence: CASSQDRTGYETQYF.

At least ten counts were recorded for this clonotype. The chain couples TRBV2 to TRBJ2-3; D is ambiguous. The germline V gene encodes CDR1 SNHLY and CDR2 FYNNEI. This CDR3 spans 12 amino acids. V lost 5 bases to trimming and J lost 7 bases, with 10 bases between them. CDR3 nucleotides: TGTGCCAGCAGTCCCGAAACCTATACGCAGTATTTT. Translated, it gives CASSPETYTQYF.

The chain has TRBV29-1 and TRBJ2-5, with TRBD1 matching over 11 bases. This CDR3 region has 13 residues. Germline V gene sequence: CDR1 SQVTM, CDR2 ANQGSEA. Losses at the gene ends were 6 bases for V and 4 bases for J; bases not matched to a gene: 4. This CDR3 reads CSVRGTGGETQYF. The CDR3, as DNA: TGCAGCGTCCGCGGGACAGGGGGAGAGACCCAGTACTTC.

This clonotype came up many times. The gene calls are TRBV19 and TRBJ1-2, with D maybe TRBD1 (6 bases). The CDR3 contains 12 residues. Deletions cut 4 bases from V and 6 bases from J, with 9 bases between. Germline assignment: CDR1 LNHDA and CDR2 SQIVND (reference sequence). CDR3 protein: CASSTQGDGYTF. The DNA of the CDR3 is TGTGCCAGTAGTACACAGGGAGATGGCTACACCTTC.

This clonotype turned up a few times. The V call is TRBV5-6, the J call TRBJ1-1, with D possibly being TRBD1 (6 bases). Germline V lookup: CDR1 SGHDT, CDR2 YYEEEE. The CDR3 is 14 residues long. Trimming removed 5 bases from V and 4 bases from J, with 15 bases in between. CDR3 nucleotides: TGTGCCAGCAGTCCAGGGGCCGCGAGCACTGAAGCTTTCTTT. It yields the protein CASSPGAASTEAFF.

This clonotype occurred many times. The chain is built from TRBV12-3 or TRBV12-4 and TRBJ1-5; TRBD1 agrees at 11 bases. J lost 3 bases, V lost 5 bases, and 3 bases had no gene match. CDR3 length equals 15 residues. The CDR3 region has the DNA TGTGCCAGCAGTGGGACAGGGGGTTACAATCAGCCCCAGCATTTT. Residues: CASSGTGGYNQPQHF.

This clonotype was picked up one time. The V call is TRBV25-1, the J call TRBJ1-6; the D gene is possibly TRBD1 (5 bases). CDR1 is MGHDK, CDR2 SYGVNS, per germline. Trimming took 3 bases from V and 2 from J, leaving 11 bases between them. This CDR3 is 16 amino acids long. The CDR3 DNA sequence: TGTGCCAGCAGTGACACGGGGCGCCCCTATAATTCACCCCTCCACTTT. Its translation is CASSDTGRPYNSPLHF.

Turning to this clonotype: A much larger clone differs by one base, so this may be a read error. The rearrangement joins TRBV11-3 to TRBJ1-1; D is unclear. Per germline, CDR1 SGHNT and CDR2 YENEEA. CDR3 length: 15 amino acids. The CDR3 bases are TGTGCCAGCAGCCCACTTAGTGGGTTAAGGGCTGAACCTTTCTTT. This codes for CASSPLSGLRAEPFF.

This clonotype has a count of ten or more. This chain uses TRBV15 with TRBJ1-2, with no clear D. Trimming cost V 4 bases and J 8 bases, with 8 bases left between them. Germline V gene lookup returns CDR1 LNHNV and CDR2 YYDKDF (reference sequence). CDR3 length: 11 residues. The CDR3 loop is CATSNQFGYTF. The CDR3 nucleotides are TGTGCCACCAGCAATCAATTCGGCTACACCTTC. The full variable domain, its missing parts supplied by reference TRBV15 and TRBJ1-2, is DAMVIQNPRYQVTQFGKPVTLSCSQTLNHNVMYWYQQKSSQAPKLLFHYYDKDFNNEADTPDNFQSRRPNTSFCFLDIRSPGLGDTAMYLCATSNQFGYTFGSGTRLTVV.

Concerning this clonotype: Germline and junction disagree at one end, which may indicate a read error. The chain is built from TRBV7-9 and TRBJ2-5, with 10 nucleotides matching TRBD2. Germline CDR1 is SEHNR and CDR2 is FQNEAQ (reference sequence). This CDR3 contains 16 residues. DNA of the CDR3: TGTGCCAGCAGCCCCGCGGGACTAGCGACGGTTGAGACCCTGTACTTC. Translation gives CASSPAGLATVETLYF.

This sequence joins TRBV29-1 and TRBJ2-5, with unresolved D. V dropped 6 bases and J dropped 11 bases, with 19 bases sitting between them. The CDR3 runs 12 residues. Germline V lookup: CDR1 SQVTM, CDR2 ANQGSEA. CDR3 sequence (DNA): TGCAGCGTGACTGGCTCCTACAATGAGCAGTACTTC. Residues: CSVTGSYNEQYF.

The sample holds many counts of this clonotype. The V call is TRBV10-3, the J call TRBJ2-3; 7 nucleotides align to TRBD1. With V trimmed by 4 bases and J by 2 bases, 6 bases remained unmatched. Germline CDR1 reads ENHRY; CDR2 reads SYGVKD. The CDR3 is 15 amino acids. Here the CDR3 reads CAISGGTVDTDTQYF. The CDR3 nucleotides read TGTGCCATCAGTGGGGGGACAGTGGACACAGATACGCAGTATTTT.

Ten or more counts support this clonotype. V is TRBV6-5 and J is TRBJ1-5; the D gene is possibly TRBD1 (6 bases). CDR1 is MNHEY, CDR2 SVGAGI, per germline. Between the trimmed V and J ends, which lost 6 bases and 2 bases, there was a span of 14 bases. This CDR3 has 15 amino acids. CDR3 loop: CASSRSRGGNQPQHF. The CDR3 bases are TGTGCCAGCAGCCGATCCAGGGGCGGCAATCAGCCCCAGCATTTT.